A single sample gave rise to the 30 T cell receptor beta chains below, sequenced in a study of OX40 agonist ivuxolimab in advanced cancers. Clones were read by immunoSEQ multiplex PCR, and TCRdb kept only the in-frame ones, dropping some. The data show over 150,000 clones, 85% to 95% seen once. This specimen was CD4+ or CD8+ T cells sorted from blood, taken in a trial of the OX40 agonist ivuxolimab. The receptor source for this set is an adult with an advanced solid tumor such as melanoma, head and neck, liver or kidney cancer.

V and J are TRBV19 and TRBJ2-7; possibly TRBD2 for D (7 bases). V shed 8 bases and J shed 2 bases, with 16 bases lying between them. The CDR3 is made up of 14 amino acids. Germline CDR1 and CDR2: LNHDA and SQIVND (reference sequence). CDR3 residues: CASGGAGSPYEQYF. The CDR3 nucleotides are TGTGCCAGTGGGGGGGCAGGGAGCCCCTACGAGCAGTACTTC.

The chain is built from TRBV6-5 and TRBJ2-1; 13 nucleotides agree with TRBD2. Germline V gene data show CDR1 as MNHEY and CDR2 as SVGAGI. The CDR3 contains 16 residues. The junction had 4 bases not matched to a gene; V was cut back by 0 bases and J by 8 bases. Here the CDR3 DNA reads TGTGCCAGCAGTTACTCGAGGACTAGCGGGAGTCATGAGCAGTTCTTC. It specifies CASSYSRTSGSHEQFF.

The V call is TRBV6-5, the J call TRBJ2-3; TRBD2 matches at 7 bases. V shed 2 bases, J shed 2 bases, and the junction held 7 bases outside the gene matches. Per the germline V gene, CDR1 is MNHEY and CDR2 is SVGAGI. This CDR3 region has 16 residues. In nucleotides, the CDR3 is TGTGCCAGCAGTTACGCCCATAGCGGGTCCACAGATACGCAGTATTTT. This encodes CASSYAHSGSTDTQYF.

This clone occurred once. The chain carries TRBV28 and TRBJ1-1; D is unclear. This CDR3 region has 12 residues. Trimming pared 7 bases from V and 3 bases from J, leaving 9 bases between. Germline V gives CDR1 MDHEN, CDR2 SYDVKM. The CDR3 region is CASITQHTEAFF. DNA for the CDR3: TGTGCCAGCATTACCCAGCACACTGAAGCTTTCTTT. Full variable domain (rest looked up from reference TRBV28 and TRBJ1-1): DVKVTQSSRYLVKRTGEKVFLECVQDMDHENMFWYRQDPGLGLRLIYFSYDVKMKEKGDIPEGYSVSREKKERFSLILESASTNQTSMYLCASITQHTEAFFGQGTRLTVV.

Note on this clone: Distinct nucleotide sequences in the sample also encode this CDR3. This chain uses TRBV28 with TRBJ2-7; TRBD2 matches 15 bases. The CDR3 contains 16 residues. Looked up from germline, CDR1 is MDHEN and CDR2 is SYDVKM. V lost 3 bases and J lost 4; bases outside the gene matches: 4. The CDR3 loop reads CASSFGLAGGRYEQYF. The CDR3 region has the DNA TGTGCCAGCAGTTTTGGACTAGCGGGAGGGCGGTACGAGCAGTACTTC.

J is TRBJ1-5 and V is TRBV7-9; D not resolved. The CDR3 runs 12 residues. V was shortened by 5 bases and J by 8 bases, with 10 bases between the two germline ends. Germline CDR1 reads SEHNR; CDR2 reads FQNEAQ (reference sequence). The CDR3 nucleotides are TGTGCCAGCAGCCCCCGAGGCGAGCCCCAGCATTTT. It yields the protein CASSPRGEPQHF. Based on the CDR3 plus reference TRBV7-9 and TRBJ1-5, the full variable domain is DTGVSQNPRHKITKRGQNVTFRCDPISEHNRLYWYRQTLGQGPEFLTYFQNEAQLEKSRLLSDRFSAERPKGSFSTLEIQRTEQGDSAMYLCASSPRGEPQHFGDGTRLSIL.

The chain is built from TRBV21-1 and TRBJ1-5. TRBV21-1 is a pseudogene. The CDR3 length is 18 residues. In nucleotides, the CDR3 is TGTGCCAGCAGCAAAGCGGGTGGTAAAGACTGGGGAAATCAGCCCCAGCATTTT. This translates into CASSKAGGKDWGNQPQHF.

As DNA, the CDR3 is TGTGCCAGCAGAACAGGACGGGCAACTAATGAAAAACTGTTTTTT. Translating gives CASRTGRATNEKLFF. V gene TRBV27 combines with J gene TRBJ1-4; possible D gene TRBD1, 5 bases. Germline V CDR1 and CDR2: MNHEY, SMNVEV (reference sequence). The CDR3 runs to 15 residues. Trimming removed 6 bases at V and 0 bases at J, with 11 bases between.

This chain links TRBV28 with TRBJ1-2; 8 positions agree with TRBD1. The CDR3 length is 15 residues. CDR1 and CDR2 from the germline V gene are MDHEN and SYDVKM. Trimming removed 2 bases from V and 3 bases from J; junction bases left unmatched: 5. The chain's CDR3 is CASSLNRGTDYGYTF. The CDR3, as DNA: TGTGCCAGCAGTTTAAACAGGGGGACTGACTATGGCTACACCTTC.

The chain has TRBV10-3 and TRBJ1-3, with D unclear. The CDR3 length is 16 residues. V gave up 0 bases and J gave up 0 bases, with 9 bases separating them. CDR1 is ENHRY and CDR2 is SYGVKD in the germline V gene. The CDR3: CAISESGTSSGNTIYF. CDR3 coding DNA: TGTGCCATCAGTGAGTCGGGAACTTCCTCTGGAAACACCATATATTTT.

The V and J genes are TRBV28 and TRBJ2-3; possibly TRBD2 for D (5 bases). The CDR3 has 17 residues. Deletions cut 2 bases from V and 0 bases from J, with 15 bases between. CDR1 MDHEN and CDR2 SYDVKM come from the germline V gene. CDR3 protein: CASSLRERYTSTDTQYF. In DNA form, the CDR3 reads TGTGCCAGCAGTTTAAGGGAGCGGTATACTAGCACAGATACGCAGTATTTT. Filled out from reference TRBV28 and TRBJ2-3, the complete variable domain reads DVKVTQSSRYLVKRTGEKVFLECVQDMDHENMFWYRQDPGLGLRLIYFSYDVKMKEKGDIPEGYSVSREKKERFSLILESASTNQTSMYLCASSLRERYTSTDTQYFGPGTRLTVL.

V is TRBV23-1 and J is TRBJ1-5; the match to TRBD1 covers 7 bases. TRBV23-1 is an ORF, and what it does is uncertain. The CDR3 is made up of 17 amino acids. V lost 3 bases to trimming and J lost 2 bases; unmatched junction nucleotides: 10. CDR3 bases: TGCGCCAGCAGTCAGGACCGGGACAGCGTTCGCAATCAGCCCCAGCATTTT. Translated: CASSQDRDSVRNQPQHF.

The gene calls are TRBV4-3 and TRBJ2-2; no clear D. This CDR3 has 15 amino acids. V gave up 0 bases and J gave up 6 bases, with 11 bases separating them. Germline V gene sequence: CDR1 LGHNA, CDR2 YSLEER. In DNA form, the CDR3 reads TGCGCCAGCAGCCAAGATCTACCGGGCTCCGGGGAGCTGTTTTTT. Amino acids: CASSQDLPGSGELFF.

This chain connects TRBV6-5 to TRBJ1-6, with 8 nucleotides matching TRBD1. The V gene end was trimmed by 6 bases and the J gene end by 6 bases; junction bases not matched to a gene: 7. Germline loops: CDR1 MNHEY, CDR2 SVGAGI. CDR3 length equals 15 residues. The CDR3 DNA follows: TGTGCCAGCAGACCTGGGACAGGTCCTAATTCACCCCTCCACTTT. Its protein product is CASRPGTGPNSPLHF.

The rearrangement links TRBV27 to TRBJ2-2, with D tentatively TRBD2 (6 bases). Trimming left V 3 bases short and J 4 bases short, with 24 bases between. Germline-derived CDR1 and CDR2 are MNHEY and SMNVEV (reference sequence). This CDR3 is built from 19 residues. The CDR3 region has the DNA TGTGCCAGCAGTTTCAGCGCGGGAAGTGGCGGTGAGGGCACCGGGGAGCTGTTTTTT. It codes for CASSFSAGSGGEGTGELFF.

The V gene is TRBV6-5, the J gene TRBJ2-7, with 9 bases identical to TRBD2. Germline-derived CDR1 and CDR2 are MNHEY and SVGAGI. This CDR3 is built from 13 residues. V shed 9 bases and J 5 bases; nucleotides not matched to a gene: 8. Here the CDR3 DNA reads TGTGCCAGTAAAAAAGCGGGAGGTAACGAGCAGTACTTC. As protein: CASKKAGGNEQYF.

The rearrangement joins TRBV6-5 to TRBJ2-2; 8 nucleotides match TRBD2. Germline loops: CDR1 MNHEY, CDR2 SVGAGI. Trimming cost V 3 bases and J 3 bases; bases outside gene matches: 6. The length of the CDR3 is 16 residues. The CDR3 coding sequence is TGTGCCAGCAGTTATCGGGGGGGAACACACACCGGGGAGCTGTTTTTT. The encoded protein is CASSYRGGTHTGELFF.

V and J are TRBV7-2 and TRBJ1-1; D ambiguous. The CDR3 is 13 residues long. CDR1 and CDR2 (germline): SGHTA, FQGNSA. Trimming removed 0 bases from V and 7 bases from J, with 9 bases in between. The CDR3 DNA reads TGTGCCAGCAGCTTAGCCGGAGCGGATGAAGCTTTCTTT. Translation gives CASSLAGADEAFF.

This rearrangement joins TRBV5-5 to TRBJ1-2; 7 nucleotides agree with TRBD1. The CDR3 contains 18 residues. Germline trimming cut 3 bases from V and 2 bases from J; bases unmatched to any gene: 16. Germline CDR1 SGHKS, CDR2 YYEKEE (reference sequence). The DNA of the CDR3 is TGTGCCAGCAGCTCCATCATACGGACAGGATCGACCAACTATGGCTACACCTTC. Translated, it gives CASSSIIRTGSTNYGYTF.

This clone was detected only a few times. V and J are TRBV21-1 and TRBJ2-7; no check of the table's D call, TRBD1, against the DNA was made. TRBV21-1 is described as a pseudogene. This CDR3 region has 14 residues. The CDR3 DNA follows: TGTGCCAGGGAAGTCCGGGTGGGGCGGTACGAGCAGTACTTC. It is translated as CAREVRVGRYEQYF.

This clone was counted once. The CDR3 is CASSLANQPQHF. The CDR3 DNA reads as TGTGCCAGCAGCTTAGCCAACCAGCCCCAGCATTTT. The chain employs TRBV13 and TRBJ1-5; no clear D gene. The CDR3 covers 12 residues. CDR1 is PRHDT and CDR2 is FYEKMQ in the germline V gene (reference sequence). V lost 1 base and J lost 7, with 5 bases in between.

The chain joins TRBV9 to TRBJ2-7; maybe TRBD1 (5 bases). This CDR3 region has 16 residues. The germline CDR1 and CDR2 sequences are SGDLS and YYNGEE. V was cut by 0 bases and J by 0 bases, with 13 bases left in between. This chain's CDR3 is CASSVGAGPISYEQYF. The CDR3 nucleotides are TGTGCCAGCAGCGTAGGGGCAGGGCCCATCTCCTACGAGCAGTACTTC. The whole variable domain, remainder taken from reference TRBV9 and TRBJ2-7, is DSGVTQTPKHLITATGQRVTLRCSPRSGDLSVYWYQQSLDQGLQFLIQYYNGEERAKGNILERFSAQQFPDLHSELNLSSLELGDSALYFCASSVGAGPISYEQYFGPGTRLTVT.

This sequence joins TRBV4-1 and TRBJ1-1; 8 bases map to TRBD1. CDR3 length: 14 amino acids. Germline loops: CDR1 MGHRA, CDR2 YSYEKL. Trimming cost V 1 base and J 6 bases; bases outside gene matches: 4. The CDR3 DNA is TGCGCCAGCAGCCAAGCAGGACAGGGCTCTGAAGCTTTCTTT. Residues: CASSQAGQGSEAFF.

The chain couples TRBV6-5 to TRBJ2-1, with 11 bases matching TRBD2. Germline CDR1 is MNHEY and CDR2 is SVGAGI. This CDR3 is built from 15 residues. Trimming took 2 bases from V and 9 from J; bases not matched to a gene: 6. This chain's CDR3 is CASSYQLAGVVEQFF. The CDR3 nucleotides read TGTGCCAGCAGTTACCAACTAGCGGGGGTCGTTGAGCAGTTCTTC.

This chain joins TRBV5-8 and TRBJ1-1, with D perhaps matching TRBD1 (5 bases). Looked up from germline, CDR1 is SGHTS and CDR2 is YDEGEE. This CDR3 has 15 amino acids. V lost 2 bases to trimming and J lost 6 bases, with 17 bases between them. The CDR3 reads CASSLVLTRGAEAFF. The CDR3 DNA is TGTGCCAGCAGCTTAGTTCTGACTCGAGGGGCTGAAGCTTTCTTT. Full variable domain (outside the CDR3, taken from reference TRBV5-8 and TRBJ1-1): EAGVTQSPTHLIKTRGQQATLRCSPISGHTSVYWYQQALGLGLQFLLWYDEGEERNRGNFPPRFSGRQFPNYSSELNVNALELEDSALYLCASSLVLTRGAEAFFGQGTRLTVV.

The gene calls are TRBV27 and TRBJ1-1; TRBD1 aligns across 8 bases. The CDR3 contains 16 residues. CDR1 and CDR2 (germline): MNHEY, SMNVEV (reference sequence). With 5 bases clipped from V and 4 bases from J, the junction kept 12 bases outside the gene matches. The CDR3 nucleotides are TGTGCCAGCAGTCCCCCGGACAGGGTAAGACGCACTGAAGCTTTCTTT. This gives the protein CASSPPDRVRRTEAFF.

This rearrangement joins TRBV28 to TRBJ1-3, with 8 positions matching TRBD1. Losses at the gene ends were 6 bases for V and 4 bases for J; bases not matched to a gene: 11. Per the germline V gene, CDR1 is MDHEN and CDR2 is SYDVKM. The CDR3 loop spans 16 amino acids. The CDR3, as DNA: TGTGCCAGCAGACCTGCCGGGACAGGCACCGGAAACACCATATATTTT. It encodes CASRPAGTGTGNTIYF.

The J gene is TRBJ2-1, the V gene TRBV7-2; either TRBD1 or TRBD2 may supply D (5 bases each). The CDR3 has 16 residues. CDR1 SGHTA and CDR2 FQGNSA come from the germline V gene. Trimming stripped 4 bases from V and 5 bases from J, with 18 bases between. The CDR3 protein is CASSSGTVHNNNEQFF. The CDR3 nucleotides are TGTGCCAGCAGCTCGGGGACCGTACATAACAACAATGAGCAGTTCTTC. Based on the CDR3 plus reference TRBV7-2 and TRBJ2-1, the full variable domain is GAGVSQSPSNKVTEKGKDVELRCDPISGHTALYWYRQSLGQGLEFLIYFQGNSAPDKSGLPSDRFSAERTGGSVSTLTIQRTQQEDSAVYLCASSSGTVHNNNEQFFGPGTRLTVL.

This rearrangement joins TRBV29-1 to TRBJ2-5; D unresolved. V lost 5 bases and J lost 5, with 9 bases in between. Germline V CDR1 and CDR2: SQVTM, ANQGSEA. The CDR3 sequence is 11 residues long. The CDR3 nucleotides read TGCAGCGTTCTCGGACCGGAGACCCAGTACTTC. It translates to CSVLGPETQYF.

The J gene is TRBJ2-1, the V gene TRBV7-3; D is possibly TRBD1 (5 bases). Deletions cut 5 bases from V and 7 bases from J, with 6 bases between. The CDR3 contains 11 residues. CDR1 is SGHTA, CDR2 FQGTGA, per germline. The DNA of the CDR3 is TGTGCCAGCAGCCCAGGGAATGAGCAGTTCTTC. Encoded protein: CASSPGNEQFF. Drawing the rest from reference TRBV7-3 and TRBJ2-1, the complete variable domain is GAGVSQTPSNKVTEKGKYVELRCDPISGHTALYWYRQSLGQGPEFLIYFQGTGAADDSGLPNDRFFAVRPEGSVSTLKIQRTERGDSAVYLCASSPGNEQFFGPGTRLTVL.